This is a list of T cell receptor beta chains from one sample in a study of regulatory T cells in long-lasting Graves disease. TCRdb re-derived calls from the multiplex PCR reads in MiXCR, one entry per CDR3 protein. The sample carries hundreds of thousands of distinct CDR3 sequences, around 11% recorded once. These data were also filed under a second study, of T cells in Graves' hyperthyroidism and ophthalmopathy.

The specimen comprised peripheral blood mononuclear cells (PBMCs), sampled at new diagnosis, from a patient treated with antithyroid drugs. The receptor set was obtained from a woman aged 25-40 years with Graves disease. Both conserved end residues are part of each CDR3. The order of the fields is CDR3 protein, CDR3 DNA, clone size, D gene, V gene, J gene. D genes are given only for firm matches. Some rows mark clone size as missing; the rest say once, few, many or name a class of expanded clone.

CDR3 protein: CSARDVGEQYF
CDR3 DNA: TGCAGTGCTAGAGATGTCGGGGAGCAGTACTTC
clone size: many
D gene: .
V gene: TRBV20-1
J gene: TRBJ2-7

CDR3 protein: CASSLLSRGPEESGNQPQHF
CDR3 DNA: TGTGCCAGCAGTTTACTGAGCCGGGGACCTGAGGAAAGCGGCAATCAGCCCCAGCATTTT
clone size: few
D gene: .
V gene: TRBV28
J gene: TRBJ1-5

CDR3 protein: CASSPPSWGPTLGTSGANVLTF
CDR3 DNA: TGTGCCAGCAGCCCGCCTTCGTGGGGCCCCACATTGGGAACCTCTGGGGCCAACGTCCTGACTTTC
clone size: many
D gene: .
V gene: TRBV28
J gene: TRBJ2-6

CDR3 protein: CASSGGEAQETQYF
CDR3 DNA: TGCGCCAGCAGCGGTGGAGAGGCCCAAGAGACCCAGTACTTC
clone size: many
D gene: .
V gene: TRBV5-1
J gene: TRBJ2-5

CDR3 protein: CASSPRQGSSSGANVLTF
CDR3 DNA: TGTGCCAGCAGCCCCCGGCAGGGGTCAAGCTCTGGGGCCAACGTCCTGACTTTC
clone size: few
D gene: .
V gene: TRBV6-1
J gene: TRBJ2-6

CDR3 protein: CASSIRDRPYEQYF
CDR3 DNA: TGTGCCAGCAGTATCCGGGACAGACCCTACGAGCAGTACTTC
clone size: many
D gene: TRBD1
V gene: TRBV28
J gene: TRBJ2-7

CDR3 protein: CASSIEGSYEQYF
CDR3 DNA: TGTGCCAGTAGTATAGAAGGCAGCTACGAGCAGTACTTC
clone size: many
D gene: .
V gene: TRBV19
J gene: TRBJ2-7

CDR3 protein: CASSLGGVSYNSPLHF
CDR3 DNA: TGCGCCAGCAGCTTGGGAGGGGTATCCTATAATTCACCCCTCCACTTT
clone size: .
D gene: .
V gene: TRBV5-1
J gene: TRBJ1-6

CDR3 protein: CAWSVSGKTYEQYF
CDR3 DNA: TGTGCCTGGAGTGTAAGCGGGAAAACCTACGAGCAGTACTTC
clone size: few
D gene: TRBD2
V gene: TRBV30
J gene: TRBJ2-7

CDR3 protein: CASSVPGPGRNIQYF
CDR3 DNA: TGCGCCAGCAGTGTCCCCGGCCCAGGTAGAAACATTCAGTACTTC
clone size: few
D gene: .
V gene: TRBV10-2
J gene: TRBJ2-4

CDR3 protein: CATVSGSHNEQFF
CDR3 DNA: TGTGCCACCGTTTCAGGGTCCCACAATGAGCAGTTCTTC
clone size: few
D gene: .
V gene: TRBV27
J gene: TRBJ2-1

CDR3 protein: CASSPWREYADTQYF
CDR3 DNA: TGTGCCAGCAGCCCTTGGCGGGAGTACGCAGATACGCAGTATTTT
clone size: .
D gene: TRBD2
V gene: TRBV3-1
J gene: TRBJ2-3

CDR3 protein: CASSFRTSGRALSYNEQFF
CDR3 DNA: TGTGCCAGCAGTTTCAGGACTAGCGGGAGGGCCCTGTCCTACAATGAGCAGTTCTTC
clone size: many
D gene: TRBD2
V gene: TRBV27
J gene: TRBJ2-1

CDR3 protein: CASSLPPAVTQYF
CDR3 DNA: TGTGCCAGCAGCCTTCCTCCCGCTGTTACGCAGTATTTT
clone size: many
D gene: .
V gene: TRBV5-4
J gene: TRBJ2-3

CDR3 protein: CASSYRRTGELFF
CDR3 DNA: TGTGCCAGCAGTTACCGCCGAACCGGGGAGCTGTTTTTT
clone size: many
D gene: .
V gene: TRBV6-5
J gene: TRBJ2-2

CDR3 protein: CASSPNWGYEQFF
CDR3 DNA: TGTGCCAGCAGCCCAAATTGGGGGTATGAGCAGTTCTTC
clone size: many
D gene: .
V gene: TRBV14
J gene: TRBJ2-1

CDR3 protein: CSVSGEDYGYTF
CDR3 DNA: TGCAGCGTTTCAGGGGAAGACTATGGCTACACCTTC
clone size: .
D gene: .
V gene: TRBV29-1
J gene: TRBJ1-2

CDR3 protein: CASSLPGTSGNTDTQYF
CDR3 DNA: TGCGCCAGCAGCTTACCGGGGACTAGCGGGAACACAGATACGCAGTATTTT
clone size: few
D gene: TRBD2
V gene: TRBV5-1
J gene: TRBJ2-3

CDR3 protein: CASSYSNRLLVAGNQPQHF
CDR3 DNA: TGTGCCAGCAGTTACTCAAACAGGCTCCTCGTGGCTGGCAATCAGCCCCAGCATTTT
clone size: many
D gene: .
V gene: TRBV6-2/TRBV6-3
J gene: TRBJ1-5

CDR3 protein: CASNPNPSIAETQYF
CDR3 DNA: TGTGCCAGCAACCCGAATCCGAGTATCGCAGAGACCCAGTACTTC
clone size: many
D gene: .
V gene: TRBV3-1
J gene: TRBJ2-5

CDR3 protein: CASSSRRLAGGNEQYF
CDR3 DNA: TGTGCCAGCAGCTCCCGAAGACTAGCGGGAGGGAATGAGCAGTACTTC
clone size: many
D gene: TRBD2
V gene: TRBV11-2
J gene: TRBJ2-7

CDR3 protein: CASSYSTSQSGYYEQYF
CDR3 DNA: TGTGCCAGCAGTTACTCGACATCCCAGTCAGGGTACTACGAGCAGTACTTC
clone size: few
D gene: .
V gene: TRBV6-2/TRBV6-3
J gene: TRBJ2-7

CDR3 protein: CASPFRGMGQPQHF
CDR3 DNA: TGTGCCAGCCCTTTCAGAGGGATGGGGCAGCCCCAGCATTTT
clone size: many
D gene: .
V gene: TRBV6-1
J gene: TRBJ1-5

CDR3 protein: CASSPAGEGLGPQHF
CDR3 DNA: TGTGCCAGCAGCCCCGCCGGCGAGGGGCTTGGGCCCCAGCATTTT
clone size: few
D gene: .
V gene: TRBV28
J gene: TRBJ1-5

CDR3 protein: CAWTRNRGTDTQYF
CDR3 DNA: TGTGCCTGGACCAGGAACAGGGGCACAGATACGCAGTATTTT
clone size: few
D gene: .
V gene: TRBV30
J gene: TRBJ2-3

CDR3 protein: CASLTRGRSEKLFF
CDR3 DNA: TGTGCCAGCCTGACCAGGGGGCGCAGTGAAAAACTGTTTTTT
clone size: few
D gene: TRBD1
V gene: TRBV28
J gene: TRBJ1-4

CDR3 protein: CASSLSSGSFGNEHFF
CDR3 DNA: TGTGCCAGCAGTTTGAGTAGCGGGAGTTTTGGCAATGAGCATTTCTTC
clone size: few
D gene: TRBD2
V gene: TRBV28
J gene: TRBJ2-1

CDR3 protein: CASSSLGDSNQPQHF
CDR3 DNA: TGCGCCAGCAGCTCGCTTGGAGATAGCAATCAGCCCCAGCATTTT
clone size: once
D gene: .
V gene: TRBV5-1
J gene: TRBJ1-5

CDR3 protein: CASSSHRGLDTQYF
CDR3 DNA: TGTGCCAGCAGCTCCCACCGGGGGCTAGATACGCAGTATTTT
clone size: few
D gene: .
V gene: TRBV11-3
J gene: TRBJ2-3

CDR3 protein: CSALTGASYGYTF
CDR3 DNA: TGCAGTGCCCTAACAGGGGCCAGCTATGGCTACACCTTC
clone size: many
D gene: TRBD1
V gene: TRBV20-1
J gene: TRBJ1-2

CDR3 protein: CASSSGTSGYQDEQFF
CDR3 DNA: TGCGCCAGCAGCTCAGGGACTAGCGGATACCAGGATGAGCAGTTCTTC
clone size: .
D gene: TRBD2
V gene: TRBV5-1
J gene: TRBJ2-1

CDR3 protein: CASSLYQGENTEAFF
CDR3 DNA: TGTGCCAGCAGCTTATATCAGGGGGAGAACACTGAAGCTTTCTTT
clone size: many
D gene: TRBD1
V gene: TRBV11-3
J gene: TRBJ1-1

CDR3 protein: CASRFQVNTEAFF
CDR3 DNA: TGTGCCAGCAGATTTCAGGTGAACACTGAAGCTTTCTTT
clone size: many
D gene: .
V gene: TRBV12-3/TRBV12-4
J gene: TRBJ1-1

CDR3 protein: CASSPSHRRQGGNYGYTF
CDR3 DNA: TGTGCCAGTAGTCCATCGCATCGTAGACAGGGAGGTAACTATGGCTACACCTTC
clone size: .
D gene: TRBD1
V gene: TRBV19
J gene: TRBJ1-2

CDR3 protein: CASSPPLGSETQYF
CDR3 DNA: TGTGCCAGCTCACCACCCCTGGGGTCGGAGACCCAGTACTTC
clone size: .
D gene: .
V gene: TRBV18
J gene: TRBJ2-5

CDR3 protein: CSARDAGGSTEAFF
CDR3 DNA: TGCAGTGCTAGAGATGCCGGGGGGAGCACTGAAGCTTTCTTT
clone size: few
D gene: .
V gene: TRBV20-1
J gene: TRBJ1-1

CDR3 protein: CSANEGGDREETQYF
CDR3 DNA: TGCAGTGCCAACGAGGGAGGGGACAGGGAAGAGACCCAGTACTTC
clone size: many
D gene: TRBD1
V gene: TRBV20-1
J gene: TRBJ2-5

CDR3 protein: CASSIAGLGYGYTF
CDR3 DNA: TGTGCCAGTAGTATAGCGGGGTTGGGGTATGGCTACACCTTC
clone size: .
D gene: .
V gene: TRBV19
J gene: TRBJ1-2

CDR3 protein: CASNGGPREQFF
CDR3 DNA: TGTGCCAGCAATGGGGGTCCCAGGGAGCAGTTCTTC
clone size: many
D gene: .
V gene: TRBV12-3/TRBV12-4
J gene: TRBJ2-1

CDR3 protein: CATSSLPRRGLFEKLFF
CDR3 DNA: TGTGCCACCAGCAGCCTCCCTCGGAGGGGCCTGTTTGAAAAACTGTTTTTT
clone size: many
D gene: .
V gene: TRBV15
J gene: TRBJ1-4

CDR3 protein: CASKPSSYNEQFF
CDR3 DNA: TGCGCCAGCAAGCCGAGCTCCTACAATGAGCAGTTCTTC
clone size: many
D gene: .
V gene: TRBV5-1
J gene: TRBJ2-1

CDR3 protein: CASAGRGRFHEQYF
CDR3 DNA: TGTGCCAGTGCTGGCAGGGGGCGCTTCCACGAGCAGTACTTC
clone size: .
D gene: TRBD1
V gene: TRBV19
J gene: TRBJ2-7

CDR3 protein: CASSVAENTEAFF
CDR3 DNA: TGTGCCAGCAGCGTAGCAGAGAACACTGAAGCTTTCTTT
clone size: many
D gene: .
V gene: TRBV9
J gene: TRBJ1-1

CDR3 protein: CASSSGWKTEAFF
CDR3 DNA: TGTGCCAGCAGCTCAGGGTGGAAAACTGAAGCTTTCTTT
clone size: few
D gene: .
V gene: TRBV5-6
J gene: TRBJ1-1

CDR3 protein: CASRAGQGGTDTQYF
CDR3 DNA: TGTGCCAGCAGGGCCGGCCAGGGAGGCACAGATACGCAGTATTTT
clone size: many
D gene: .
V gene: TRBV2
J gene: TRBJ2-3

CDR3 protein: CASSDTRELFF
CDR3 DNA: TGTGCCAGCAGTGATACGAGGGAACTGTTTTTT
clone size: few
D gene: .
V gene: TRBV25-1
J gene: TRBJ1-4

CDR3 protein: CASTRSGSSTDTQYF
CDR3 DNA: TGTGCCAGCACCAGAAGCGGGAGTAGCACAGATACGCAGTATTTT
clone size: many
D gene: TRBD2
V gene: TRBV11-2
J gene: TRBJ2-3

CDR3 protein: CASSLRTGGMDGYTF
CDR3 DNA: TGTGCCAGCAGCCTGCGGACAGGGGGCATGGATGGCTACACCTTC
clone size: .
D gene: TRBD1
V gene: TRBV7-3
J gene: TRBJ1-2

CDR3 protein: CSARDQSGRTYNEQFF
CDR3 DNA: TGCAGTGCTAGAGACCAAAGCGGTAGGACCTACAATGAGCAGTTCTTC
clone size: many
D gene: .
V gene: TRBV20-1
J gene: TRBJ2-1

CDR3 protein: CASSTLAGVYEQYF
CDR3 DNA: TGTGCCAGCAGCACACTAGCGGGAGTGTACGAGCAGTACTTC
clone size: many
D gene: TRBD2
V gene: TRBV6-2/TRBV6-3
J gene: TRBJ2-7

CDR3 protein: CASSWADQPQHF
CDR3 DNA: TGTGCCAGCAGCTGGGCCGATCAGCCCCAGCATTTT
clone size: few
D gene: .
V gene: TRBV7-9
J gene: TRBJ1-5

CDR3 protein: CASSFRRLSYEQYF
CDR3 DNA: TGTGCCAGCAGTTTCCGACGGCTCTCCTACGAGCAGTACTTC
clone size: few
D gene: .
V gene: TRBV12-3/TRBV12-4
J gene: TRBJ2-7

CDR3 protein: CASSNPGTGSENTIYF
CDR3 DNA: TGTGCCAGCAGCAACCCGGGGACAGGGTCAGAAAACACCATATATTTT
clone size: many
D gene: TRBD1
V gene: TRBV28
J gene: TRBJ1-3